This TCR beta chain originates from a study of T cells after yellow fever vaccination. This clonotype was seen more than once but under ten times. MiXCR, applied by TCRdb to the 5' RACE reads, yields one record per CDR3 protein. The repertoire holds roughly 99,000 distinct CDR3 sequences, with less than 6% as singletons. Germline V gives CDR1 LGHNA, CDR2 YSLEER. J lost 2 bases, V lost 0 bases, and 5 bases had no gene match. The CDR3 totals 16 residues. The source is a young man who received the YFV17D yellow fever vaccine. The chain uses TRBV4-3 and TRBJ2-5; 8 bases match TRBD1. The material sequenced was CD8+ T cells sorted from PBMCs, taken 10 days after the yellow fever booster vaccination. This CDR3 is CASSQDGQGPQETQYF. The CDR3, as DNA: TGCGCCAGCAGCCAAGACGGACAGGGACCACAAGAGACCCAGTACTTC.